Following are 5 T cell receptor beta chains from one sample sequenced in a study of siplizumab effects on memory and regulatory T cells. The repertoire was sequenced with immunoSEQ multiplex PCR; TCRdb's copy has only in-frame clones and lacks some. The sample includes approximately 110,000 clones, about 91% of them seen just once. Sequences were obtained from Tregs sorted from blood. The receptors shown here come from a human donor in good health.

The chain combines TRBV7-9 with TRBJ2-7, with TRBD2 identical over 7 bases. J was trimmed by 2 bases and V by 5 bases; bases with no gene match: 0. Looked up from germline, CDR1 is SEHNR and CDR2 is FQNEAQ (reference sequence). The CDR3 totals 12 residues. Here the CDR3 DNA reads TGTGCCAGCAGCCGGGAGGCCTACGAGCAGTACTTC. It yields the protein CASSREAYEQYF.

V gene TRBV29-1 combines with J gene TRBJ1-4, with D maybe TRBD1 (5 bases). The CDR3 runs 13 residues. V was trimmed by 7 bases and J by 10 bases, leaving 19 bases between them. Per the germline V gene, CDR1 is SQVTM and CDR2 is ANQGSEA. In DNA form, the CDR3 reads TGCAGCGGACTCGGGCTGCTGGGGGGAAAACTGTTTTTT. The encoded protein is CSGLGLLGGKLFF.

The rearrangement joins TRBV20-1 to TRBJ2-5; D unresolved. CDR1 and CDR2 from the germline V gene are DFQATT and SNEGSKA (reference sequence). With 6 bases removed from V and 5 bases from J, the gap between germline ends came to 7 bases. The CDR3 sequence is 10 residues long. The CDR3 nucleotides read TGCAGTGCAGCCCGGGAGACCCAGTACTTC. As protein: CSAARETQYF.

The chain has TRBV6-6 and TRBJ2-2; D remains unclear. V was shortened by 6 bases and J by 0 bases, with 11 bases between the two germline ends. The CDR3 extends over 15 amino acids. Looked up from germline, CDR1 is MNHNY and CDR2 is SVGAGI (reference sequence). CDR3 DNA: TGTGCCAGCAGAAAGGGTCTCGCGAACACCGGGGAGCTGTTTTTT. It codes for CASRKGLANTGELFF.

The rearrangement joins TRBV20-1 to TRBJ2-7; maybe TRBD2 (6 bases). Germline V lookup: CDR1 DFQATT, CDR2 SNEGSKA (reference sequence). V was shortened by 5 bases and J by 9 bases, with 14 bases between the two germline ends. The CDR3 runs 11 residues. CDR3 in amino acids: CSAGDSLGQYF. The CDR3 DNA is TGCAGTGCTGGGGACTCCTTGGGGCAGTACTTC.